The 18 T cell receptor beta chains presented below share a single source sample, sequenced in a study of blood T cell repertoires in COVID-19 (dated by TCRdb to 2020 to 2021). The receptor library was made with the immunoSEQ multiplex PCR assay. Drawn from immuneACCESS, this table holds only the in-frame rearrangements with V and J called that TCRdb kept. Clones are partly lost; checked studies trace under half to an unresolved V gene and leave the rest unexplained. This sample gives over 30,000 clones in total; about nine tenths of them show up just once. Approximately 15% of the sample belongs to the ten largest clones. Sequences were obtained from peripheral blood. The receptors derive from a human donor with active COVID-19. The donor label of this sample is uncertain.

This clone has a handful of counts. The rearrangement links TRBV3-1 (or the pseudogene TRBV3-2) to TRBJ1-1; TRBD1 matches 8 bases. The V segment lost 4 bases and the J segment 5 bases; nucleotides outside the gene matches: 9. This CDR3 spans 15 amino acids. Germline CDR1 reads LGHDT; CDR2 reads YNNKEL (reference sequence). Written as DNA, the CDR3 is TGTGCCAGCAGCCCAGGACAGGGACGGGGAACTGAAGCTTTCTTT. This codes for CASSPGQGRGTEAFF.

This rearrangement joins TRBV7-2 to TRBJ1-1; D not resolved. Trimming cost V 0 bases and J 7 bases, with 12 bases left between them. This CDR3 has 14 amino acids. CDR1 is SGHTA and CDR2 is FQGNSA in the germline V gene. This CDR3 is CASSLAPRGYEAFF. CDR3 coding DNA: TGTGCCAGCAGCTTAGCGCCTCGGGGATATGAAGCTTTCTTT.

J is TRBJ2-3 and V is TRBV7-5; the table names TRBD1, a call not compared with the DNA. TRBV7-5 represents a pseudogene. The CDR3 is 10 residues long. The CDR3 loop is CARSTPGRHF. CDR3 in DNA: TGTGCCAGAAGCACCCCAGGCCGGCATTTT.

This clone has a single count. This rearrangement joins TRBV4-3 to TRBJ2-1, with 13 nucleotides matching TRBD2. This CDR3 has 15 amino acids. Germline CDR1 is LGHNA and CDR2 is YSLEER. The V gene end was trimmed by 8 bases and the J gene end by 1 base; junction bases not matched to a gene: 2. The CDR3: CASRLAGGSYNEQFF. The CDR3 DNA is TGCGCCAGCCGACTAGCGGGGGGATCCTACAATGAGCAGTTCTTC.

The chain couples TRBV6-5 to TRBJ2-3; 9 nucleotides match TRBD1. Looked up from germline, CDR1 is MNHEY and CDR2 is SVGAGI. CDR3 length: 14 residues. Germline trimming cut 6 bases from V and 1 base from J; bases unmatched to any gene: 2. CDR3 loop: CASSRDRGTDTQYF. CDR3 DNA sequence: TGTGCCAGCAGCCGGGACAGGGGCACAGATACGCAGTATTTT.

Here the CDR3 reads CASSQDPPGHRGGQGTEAFF. The CDR3 nucleotides read TGCGCCAGCAGCCAAGATCCCCCGGGACACCGAGGGGGACAGGGCACTGAAGCTTTCTTT. The V and J genes are TRBV4-1 and TRBJ1-1; the match to TRBD1 covers 9 bases. The length of the CDR3 is 20 residues. The V segment lost 0 bases and the J segment 4 bases; nucleotides outside the gene matches: 18. The V gene's germline CDR1 is MGHRA and CDR2 YSYEKL.

This chain links TRBV19 with TRBJ1-1; D unresolved. Germline V gene sequence: CDR1 LNHDA, CDR2 SQIVND (reference sequence). The CDR3 runs 14 residues. Trimming removed 2 bases from V and 0 bases from J, with 7 bases in between. CDR3 bases: TGTGCCAGTAGTATACAGGACTTGAACACTGAAGCTTTCTTT. This gives the protein CASSIQDLNTEAFF. The full variable domain, completed using reference TRBV19 and TRBJ1-1, is DGGITQSPKYLFRKEGQNVTLSCEQNLNHDAMYWYRQDPGQGLRLIYYSQIVNDFQKGDIAEGYSVSREKKESFPLTVTSAQKNPTAFYLCASSIQDLNTEAFFGQGTRLTVV.

V gene TRBV5-4 combines with J gene TRBJ1-1; the D is unclear. Trimming removed 2 bases at V and 2 bases at J, with 16 bases between. The CDR3 spans 16 residues. Germline-derived CDR1 and CDR2 are SGHNT and YYREEE (reference sequence). CDR3 residues: CASSFGGNRYNTEAFF. CDR3 coding DNA: TGTGCCAGCAGCTTTGGAGGGAATAGATACAACACTGAAGCTTTCTTT.

The CDR3 loop is CASSFQSRLDRMAEAFF. The CDR3 nucleotides are TGTGCCAGCAGCTTCCAGAGTCGGCTAGATAGAATGGCTGAAGCTTTCTTT. The chain carries TRBV7-2 and TRBJ1-1; no definite D call. The CDR3 totals 17 residues. The ends were cut back, 3 bases at V and 6 bases at J, with 23 bases in the middle. Per the germline V gene, CDR1 is SGHTA and CDR2 is FQGNSA.

V is TRBV19 and J is TRBJ2-2; TRBD1 agrees at 9 bases. CDR3 size: 16 residues. Germline values: CDR1 LNHDA, CDR2 SQIVND (reference sequence). V lost 11 bases and J lost 1; bases outside the gene matches: 11. CDR3 nucleotides: TGTGCCGTGCTTCGACAGGGGGGTCGGAACACCGGGGAGCTGTTTTTT. The encoded protein is CAVLRQGGRNTGELFF.

The J gene is TRBJ1-1, the V gene TRBV27, with TRBD1 as a possible D gene (5 bases). The CDR3 covers 13 residues. The V end was cut by 3 bases, the J end by 2 bases, with 7 bases between. Germline V lookup: CDR1 MNHEY, CDR2 SMNVEV (reference sequence). The CDR3 region is CASSFDRNTEAFF. In DNA, the CDR3 is TGTGCCAGCAGTTTTGACAGAAACACTGAAGCTTTCTTT.

In this sample, this clone turned up a few times. The genes are TRBV7-9 and TRBJ2-5, with 10 bases that match TRBD2. The CDR3 totals 16 residues. With V trimmed by 6 bases and J by 5 bases, 12 bases remained unmatched. Germline assignment: CDR1 SEHNR and CDR2 FQNEAQ (reference sequence). In DNA, the CDR3 is TGTGCCAGCAGATACGACAGCGGGGGGGCCCGTGAGACCCAGTACTTC. Translation gives CASRYDSGGARETQYF.

CDR3: CASSPRQGGRNTEAFF. In DNA, the CDR3 is TGTGCCAGCAGCCCTAGACAGGGTGGGAGGAACACTGAAGCTTTCTTT. The chain joins TRBV7-2 to TRBJ1-1; TRBD1 aligns across 7 bases. V trimming: 5 bases; J trimming: 1 base; junction bases outside the gene matches: 10. The length of the CDR3 is 16 residues. CDR1 is SGHTA and CDR2 is FQGNSA in the germline V gene.

The gene calls are TRBV29-1 and TRBJ2-7; 9 nucleotides agree with TRBD1. The CDR3 has 14 residues. Germline CDR1 reads SQVTM; CDR2 reads ANQGSEA. V gave up 2 bases and J gave up 5 bases; unmatched junction bases: 7. CDR3 in DNA: TGCAGCGTTGAAAGGGGGGGACAGGGCCACGAGCAGTACTTC. Translating gives CSVERGGQGHEQYF.

This clone was recorded once. The chain uses TRBV6-5 and TRBJ1-1, with 8 bases identical to TRBD1. CDR1 MNHEY and CDR2 SVGAGI come from the germline V gene. The V segment lost 6 bases and the J segment 7 bases; nucleotides outside the gene matches: 7. The CDR3 is 13 amino acids. The CDR3 here is CASRRDRRGEAFF. CDR3 in DNA: TGTGCCAGCAGGCGGGACAGGCGCGGTGAAGCTTTCTTT.

The chain has TRBV7-3 and TRBJ2-2; a weak D match, TRBD1 (6 bases). This CDR3 has 16 amino acids. V was shortened by 5 bases and J by 4 bases, with 17 bases between the two germline ends. Looked up from germline, CDR1 is SGHTA and CDR2 is FQGTGA. Here the CDR3 reads CASSRLSTGGTGELFF. CDR3 bases: TGTGCCAGCAGCCGACTGTCGACAGGCGGCACCGGGGAGCTGTTTTTT. Based on the CDR3 plus reference TRBV7-3 and TRBJ2-2, the full variable domain is GAGVSQTPSNKVTEKGKYVELRCDPISGHTALYWYRQSLGQGPEFLIYFQGTGAADDSGLPNDRFFAVRPEGSVSTLKIQRTERGDSAVYLCASSRLSTGGTGELFFGEGSRLTVL.

The V and J genes are TRBV6-6 and TRBJ1-1; D uncertain. Germline V CDR1 and CDR2: MNHNY, SVGAGI (reference sequence). CDR3 length: 13 residues. Between the trimmed V and J ends, which lost 5 bases and 1 base, there was a span of 8 bases. In DNA form, the CDR3 reads TGTGCCAGCAGTGATTCTAGGAACACTGAAGCTTTCTTT. This codes for CASSDSRNTEAFF.

The J gene is TRBJ1-6, the V gene TRBV15; possible D gene TRBD1, 6 bases. The CDR3 sequence is 15 residues long. V gave up 4 bases and J gave up 8 bases, with 15 bases separating them. CDR1 is LNHNV and CDR2 is YYDKDF in the germline V gene (reference sequence). The CDR3 DNA reads TGTGCCACCAGCATTAGGGGGGGACTGGATTCACCCCTCCACTTT. Translating gives CATSIRGGLDSPLHF.